The TCR beta chain described here comes from a study of post-analysis software for immune sequencing data. Study-level information: There were relapsing-remitting, secondary progressive and progressive-relapsing multiple sclerosis among the disease courses included. Study-wide points: For normalized Chao1 diversity, multiple sclerosis patients scored significantly lower than controls did. Batch-mates among the samples co-clustered strongly by F measure.

Carried by the TCR beta cDNA libraries were unique molecular identifiers. cDNA molecules numbering some 500,000 came from around 0.96 to 9.9 million T cells. TCRdb recomputed calls from the PCR reads with MiXCR, one row per CDR3 protein. The table includes around 500,000 distinct CDR3 sequences, 34% detected once. A few counts support this clonotype. Antigen unknown. This clonotype originated in a girl aged 2 to 17 with multiple sclerosis. Sequenced: blood.

The CDR3 reads CASSLWAGGPHNEQFF. CDR3 DNA: TGTGCCAGCAGTTTATGGGCGGGGGGGCCCCACAATGAGCAGTTCTTC. The gene calls are TRBV27 and TRBJ2-1; 9 bases align to TRBD2. Losses at the gene ends were 1 base for V and 5 bases for J; bases not matched to a gene: 6. Germline V gives CDR1 MNHEY, CDR2 SMNVEV (reference sequence). The CDR3 totals 16 residues.